These T cell receptor beta chains were read from a single sample in a study of blood T cell repertoires in COVID-19. The repertoire was sequenced with immunoSEQ multiplex PCR; TCRdb's copy has only in-frame clones and lacks some. This table has around 200,000 clones, roughly 87% appearing once. Sequenced sample: PBMCs or T cells enriched from blood (not recorded which). The source is a young man with acute COVID-19. Each CDR3 is given with its conserved first and last residue. The D gene is left open where the match is weak. Where a row states a size, it is once, few, many or the class of an expanded clone; other rows omit it.

NA TRBJ1-2 few TRBV30 TGTGCCTGGAAATCCGGGCAGGGTGGCTACACCTTC CAWKSGQGGYTF
NA TRBJ2-1 NA TRBV28 TGTGCCAGCAGTTTATTCGCTCCTGGGAGTTTGGGCAATGAGCAGTTCTTC CASSLFAPGSLGNEQFF
TRBD2 TRBJ2-5 NA TRBV28 TGTGCCAGCAGCGAGACTAGCGGGACAGGCGGGACCCAGTACTTC CASSETSGTGGTQYF
TRBD1 TRBJ2-2 large TRBV7-9 TGTGCCACCGATGGCCGGGACAGCGACGGCGGGGAGCTGTTTTTT CATDGRDSDGGELFF
NA TRBJ1-5 NA TRBV28 TGTGCCAGCAGTTTTAACAGGGACGGTCAGCCCCAGCATTTT CASSFNRDGQPQHF
NA TRBJ1-2 NA TRBV12-3/TRBV12-4 TGTGCCAGCAGTTTGACGGGGGACTATGGCTACACCTTC CASSLTGDYGYTF
NA TRBJ1-6 NA TRBV2 TGTGCCAGCAGTGCGCGCCCCGAGCCCCTTAATTCACCCCTCCACTTT CASSARPEPLNSPLHF
NA TRBJ1-1 NA TRBV12-3/TRBV12-4 TGTGCCAGCAGTTTAGCACGGGGGGCTGAAGCTTTCTTT CASSLARGAEAFF
NA TRBJ1-1 NA TRBV28 TGTGCCAGCATTAGGGGTTTGAACACTGAAGCTTTCTTT CASIRGLNTEAFF
TRBD1 TRBJ1-5 NA TRBV27 TGTGCCAGCAGTCCGGACAGGGCCGCCAATCAGCCCCAGCATTTT CASSPDRAANQPQHF
TRBD1 TRBJ2-1 NA TRBV6-2/TRBV6-3 TGTGCCAGCCGCCAAGACAGGGAAACGGGCAATGAGCAGTTCTTC CASRQDRETGNEQFF
NA TRBJ2-5 NA TRBV29-1 TGCAGCGTCGGTGGGGGGTCACTCCAAGAGACCCAGTACTTC CSVGGGSLQETQYF
NA TRBJ1-5 NA TRBV19 TGTGCCACGGCGCAAGGGGGGGAGCCTGGAAATCAGCCCCAGCATTTT CATAQGGEPGNQPQHF
TRBD1 TRBJ2-1 NA TRBV11-3 TGTGCCAGCAGGGTAGGGGGCAGCGAGTATGAGCAGTTCTTC CASRVGGSEYEQFF
NA TRBJ1-1 once TRBV7-6 TGTGCCAGCAGCTTAACAGGCTGGAACACTGAAGCTTTCTTT CASSLTGWNTEAFF
NA TRBJ1-2 NA TRBV29-1 TGCAGCGTTGGAGGAGGGTCCTATGGCTACACCTTC CSVGGGSYGYTF
TRBD2 TRBJ2-1 NA TRBV27 TGTGCCAGCACCAGGACCGGGGCTAGCGGGAAGTCGAATGAGCAGTTCTTC CASTRTGASGKSNEQFF
NA TRBJ2-7 NA TRBV28 TGTGCCAGCAGCCTAGGGGGAGAGCAGTACTTC CASSLGGEQYF
TRBD1 TRBJ2-1 few TRBV6-5 TGTGCCAGCACCCGACAGGGGGGGTACAATGAGCAGTTCTTC CASTRQGGYNEQFF
NA TRBJ2-3 NA TRBV25-1 TGTGCCAGCAGTTCTACCGGAGATACGCAGTATTTT CASSSTGDTQYF
NA TRBJ1-1 few TRBV4-2 TGTGCCAGCAGCCCAGGGGCCGGGAACACTGAAGCTTTCTTT CASSPGAGNTEAFF
NA TRBJ2-7 NA TRBV4-1 TGCGCCAGCAGCCAAGATACGGAGTTAGAGGCCCTGGGTGAGTACGAGCAGTACTTC CASSQDTELEALGEYEQYF
NA TRBJ2-7 NA TRBV28 TGTGCCAGCAGCCCAGGTAGTGAGTCCTACGAGCAGTACTTC CASSPGSESYEQYF
NA TRBJ2-7 once TRBV28 TGTGCCAGCAACGAGGGGGGGCAACTTCTCGAGCAGTACTTC CASNEGGQLLEQYF
NA TRBJ2-1 NA TRBV1 TGCACCAGCAGCCAAGATTGGTCGGGAGTGAAGGACGGTAATGAGCAGTTCTTC CTSSQDWSGVKDGNEQFF
NA TRBJ1-5 NA TRBV28 TGTGCCAGCAGTTTACGGGGGAGTGTCGGGAGCAATCAGCCCCAGCATTTT CASSLRGSVGSNQPQHF
TRBD1 TRBJ2-7 NA TRBV5-5 TGTGCCAGCAGACCCCCAGGACAGGGGTACGAGCAGTACTTC CASRPPGQGYEQYF